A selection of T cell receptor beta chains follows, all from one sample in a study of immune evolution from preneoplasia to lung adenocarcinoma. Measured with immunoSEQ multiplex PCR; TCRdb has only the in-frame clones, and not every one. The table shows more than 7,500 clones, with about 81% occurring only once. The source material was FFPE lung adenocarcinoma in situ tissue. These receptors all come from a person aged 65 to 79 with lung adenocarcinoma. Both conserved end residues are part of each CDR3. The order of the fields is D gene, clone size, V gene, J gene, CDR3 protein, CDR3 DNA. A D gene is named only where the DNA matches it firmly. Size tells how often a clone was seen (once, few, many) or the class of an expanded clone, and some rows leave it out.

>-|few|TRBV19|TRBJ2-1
CASSFTGLGGNEQFF
TGTGCCAGTAGTTTCACAGGGTTGGGAGGCAATGAGCAGTTCTTC
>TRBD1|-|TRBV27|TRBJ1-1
CASSSFFRQGANTEAFF
TGTGCCAGCAGTTCCTTCTTCAGGCAGGGGGCTAACACTGAAGCTTTCTTT
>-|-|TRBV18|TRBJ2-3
CASSQTSAALLGDTQYF
TGTGCCAGCTCACAAACCTCAGCGGCTTTATTGGGAGATACGCAGTATTTT
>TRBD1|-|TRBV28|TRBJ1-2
CASRSGQGAWGYTF
TGTGCCAGCAGATCGGGACAGGGGGCCTGGGGCTACACCTTC
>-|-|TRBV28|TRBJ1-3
CASREWPGNTIYF
TGTGCCAGTAGGGAATGGCCCGGAAACACCATATATTTT
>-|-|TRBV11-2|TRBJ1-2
CASSLVDGGGYTF
TGTGCCAGCAGCTTAGTGGACGGAGGGGGCTACACCTTC
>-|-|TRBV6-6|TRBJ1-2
CASSYSSGNNYGYTF
TGTGCCAGCAGTTACTCGAGTGGGAATAACTATGGCTACACCTTC
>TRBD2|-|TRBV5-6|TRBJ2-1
CASTEGLAGDRNEQFF
TGTGCCAGCACCGAAGGGCTAGCGGGTGATAGGAATGAGCAGTTCTTC
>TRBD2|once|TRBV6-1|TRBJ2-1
CASSEATGLVIYEQFF
TGTGCCAGCAGTGAAGCAACTGGACTAGTGATCTATGAGCAGTTCTTC
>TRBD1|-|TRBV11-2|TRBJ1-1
CASSLDPRGIGTEAFF
TGTGCCAGCAGCTTAGATCCCAGGGGGATAGGGACTGAAGCTTTCTTT
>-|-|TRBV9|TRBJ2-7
CASSFHPGPGSYEQYF
TGTGCCAGCAGCTTTCACCCGGGCCCGGGATCCTACGAGCAGTACTTC
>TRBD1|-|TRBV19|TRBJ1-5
CATTGTGNQPQHF
TGTGCCACGACCGGGACAGGTAATCAGCCCCAGCATTTT
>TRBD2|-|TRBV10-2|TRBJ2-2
CASSEFGGDTGELFF
TGCGCCAGCAGTGAGTTCGGGGGGGACACCGGGGAGCTGTTTTTT
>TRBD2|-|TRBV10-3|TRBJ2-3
CAISGLANTDTQYF
TGTGCCATCAGTGGACTAGCCAACACAGATACGCAGTATTTT
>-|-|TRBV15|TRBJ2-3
CATSRDKPTTSTDTQYF
TGTGCCACCAGCAGAGATAAGCCCACGACGAGCACAGATACGCAGTATTTT
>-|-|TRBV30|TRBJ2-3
CAWSAFGGSTDTQYF
TGTGCCTGGAGTGCGTTCGGGGGTAGCACAGATACGCAGTATTTT
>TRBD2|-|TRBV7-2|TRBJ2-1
CASSTLAGAYNEQFF
TGTGCCAGCAGCACTTTAGCGGGAGCTTACAATGAGCAGTTCTTC
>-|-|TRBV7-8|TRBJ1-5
CASSLSDVTAPRSSNQPQHF
TGTGCCAGCAGCTTATCGGACGTGACAGCCCCCCGGAGTAGCAATCAGCCCCAGCATTTT
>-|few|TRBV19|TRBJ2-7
CASSTSRGREAVEQYF
TGTGCCAGTAGTACCTCCCGGGGCAGGGAGGCCGTCGAGCAGTACTTC
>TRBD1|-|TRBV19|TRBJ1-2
CASKTGWDGYTF
TGTGCCAGCAAGACAGGGTGGGATGGCTACACCTTC
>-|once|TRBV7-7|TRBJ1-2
CASSLVVLNYGYTF
TGTGCTAGCAGCTTAGTTGTCCTTAACTATGGCTACACCTTC
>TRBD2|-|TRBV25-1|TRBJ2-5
CAGTSMAGGRETQYF
TGTGCCGGAACTTCCATGGCGGGAGGGCGAGAGACCCAGTACTTC
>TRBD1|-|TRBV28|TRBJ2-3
CASRTTGYTDTQYF
TGTGCCAGCAGAACGACAGGGTACACAGATACGCAGTATTTT
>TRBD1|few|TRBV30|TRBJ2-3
CAWSARGGGTDTQYF
TGTGCCTGGAGTGCTAGAGGGGGCGGCACAGATACGCAGTATTTT
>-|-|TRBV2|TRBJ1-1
CASRDVVRVRGAFF
TGTGCCAGCAGGGATGTCGTTCGTGTTAGGGGAGCTTTCTTT
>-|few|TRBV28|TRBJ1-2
CASRPSGNHYGYTF
TGTGCCAGCAGACCCTCCGGGAACCACTATGGCTACACCTTC
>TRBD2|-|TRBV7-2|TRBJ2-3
CASSFGGGRSDTQYF
TGTGCCAGCAGCTTTGGCGGGGGGAGGTCAGATACGCAGTATTTT
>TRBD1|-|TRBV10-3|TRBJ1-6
CAISLNFPGQGAPLHF
TGTGCCATCAGTTTGAATTTCCCGGGACAGGGGGCACCCCTCCACTTT
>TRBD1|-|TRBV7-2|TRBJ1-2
CASSLDQGAAGGYTF
TGTGCCAGCAGCTTAGACCAGGGGGCTGCGGGAGGCTACACCTTC
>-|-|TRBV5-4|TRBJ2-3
CASSPSYGRTDTQYF
TGTGCCAGCAGCCCGTCTTATGGACGCACAGATACGCAGTATTTT
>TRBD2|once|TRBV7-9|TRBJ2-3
CASSLAWAGASDTQYF
TGTGCCAGCAGCTTAGCGTGGGCGGGAGCGTCAGATACGCAGTATTTT
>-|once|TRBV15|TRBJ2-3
CATSSNSGDTQYF
TGTGCCACCAGCAGTAATAGCGGAGATACGCAGTATTTT
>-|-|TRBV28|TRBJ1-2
CASKTEGGYTF
TGTGCCAGCAAAACGGAGGGAGGCTACACCTTC
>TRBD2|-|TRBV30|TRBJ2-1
CARGLAGGTHNEQFF
TGTGCCCGCGGACTAGCGGGGGGAACTCACAATGAGCAGTTCTTC
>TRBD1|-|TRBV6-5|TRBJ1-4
CATSETGGRYEKLFF
TGTGCCACCTCCGAGACAGGGGGTCGGTATGAAAAACTGTTTTTT
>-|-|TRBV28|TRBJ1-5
CASTQGKRGRNQPQHF
TGTGCCAGCACTCAAGGGAAAAGGGGACGCAATCAGCCCCAGCATTTT
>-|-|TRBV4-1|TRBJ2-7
CASSGRHEQYF
TGCGCCAGCAGCGGGCGCCACGAGCAGTACTTC
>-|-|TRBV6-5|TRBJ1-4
CASSYNEKLFF
TGTGCCAGCAGTTACAATGAAAAACTGTTTTTT
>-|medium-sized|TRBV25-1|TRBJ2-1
CASSEFWYEQFF
TGTGCCAGCAGTGAGTTCTGGTATGAGCAGTTCTTC
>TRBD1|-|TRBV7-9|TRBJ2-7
CASSLPVGMGDRAYEQYF
TGTGCCAGCAGCTTACCAGTGGGGATGGGGGACAGGGCCTACGAGCAGTACTTC